This is a list of T cell receptor beta chains from one sample in a study of blood T cell repertoires in COVID-19. The data were produced by immunoSEQ multiplex PCR, yet TCRdb's version contains in-frame clones alone and is incomplete. The repertoire holds around 430,000 clones, with 70% to 90% as singletons. The material sequenced was peripheral blood. These receptors were taken from a woman aged 50 to 60 with COVID-19, enrolled during active disease. CDR3s include the opening cysteine and the closing phenylalanine or tryptophan. Each record gives: D gene, J gene, V gene, CDR3 protein, CDR3 DNA. The D gene is left open where the match is weak.

>.|TRBJ2-3|TRBV3-1/TRBV3-2
CASSLPYSRATDTQYF
TGTGCCAGCAGCCTCCCTTACTCGCGGGCCACAGATACGCAGTATTTT
>.|TRBJ1-5|TRBV2
CASSEGLSQPQHF
TGTGCCAGCAGTGAGGGACTCTCTCAGCCCCAGCATTTT
>.|TRBJ1-5|TRBV19
CASTPQSNQPQHF
TGTGCCAGTACCCCACAGAGCAATCAGCCCCAGCATTTT
>TRBD2|TRBJ2-2|TRBV9
CASSPSGGASGELFF
TGTGCCAGCAGCCCGAGCGGGGGTGCTTCCGGGGAGCTGTTTTTT
>.|TRBJ2-2|TRBV19
CASSNRVGELFF
TGTGCCAGTAGTAACAGGGTCGGGGAGCTGTTTTTT
>.|TRBJ2-2|TRBV7-6
CASSLAMAQGDTGELFF
TGTGCCAGCAGCTTAGCGATGGCACAGGGAGACACCGGGGAGCTGTTTTTT
>.|TRBJ1-2|TRBV24-1
CATSDSAGLYGYTF
TGTGCCACCAGTGATTCGGCAGGGCTTTATGGCTACACCTTC
>TRBD1|TRBJ2-7|TRBV3-1/TRBV3-2
CASSFQGQGRNEQYF
TGTGCCAGCAGCTTCCAAGGACAGGGGAGAAACGAGCAGTACTTC
>.|TRBJ2-7|TRBV19
CASSRTAGELWEQYF
TGTGCCAGTAGTAGAACGGCAGGCGAGCTATGGGAGCAGTACTTC
>.|TRBJ2-7|TRBV5-1
CASSLVSGEWAEQYF
TGCGCCAGCAGCTTGGTGTCCGGGGAATGGGCCGAGCAGTACTTC
>TRBD1|TRBJ1-2|TRBV20-1
CSASSLTGLNHGYTF
TGCAGTGCTAGTTCTCTGACAGGGCTGAACCATGGCTACACCTTC